The 11 T cell receptor beta chains reported below all come from one sample, sequenced in a study of blood T cell repertoires in COVID-19. Profiling relied on immunoSEQ multiplex PCR, and the TCRdb table lists in-frame clones only, not all of them. In the table there are roughly 700,000 clones, over 80% of which are singletons. Sequenced input: peripheral blood. The origin of the receptors is a woman aged 18 to 35 with acute or convalescent COVID-19.

The chain employs TRBV5-1 and TRBJ2-3, with D perhaps TRBD2 (6 bases). This CDR3 region has 15 residues. V lost 0 bases to trimming and J lost 3 bases, with 11 bases between them. Germline CDR1 and CDR2: SGHRS and YFSETQ. The CDR3: CASSLGRLVTDTQYF. The CDR3 bases are TGCGCCAGCAGCTTGGGGAGACTAGTGACAGATACGCAGTATTTT.

V gene TRBV7-2 combines with J gene TRBJ1-5; a weak D match, TRBD1 (6 bases). This CDR3 is built from 14 residues. CDR1 and CDR2 from the germline V gene are SGHTA and FQGNSA. V was clipped by 1 base and J by 6 bases, with 10 bases between them. CDR3 DNA sequence: TGTGCCAGCAGCTTAGGGGGGCACGGTCAGCCCCAGCATTTT. Amino acid sequence: CASSLGGHGQPQHF.

The J gene is TRBJ2-7, the V gene TRBV7-3; D is undetermined. Trimming removed 5 bases from V and 3 bases from J, with 17 bases in between. CDR1 and CDR2 from the germline V gene are SGHTA and FQGTGA. CDR3 length: 15 amino acids. In DNA form, the CDR3 reads TGTGCCAGCAGCCCCTACCTGGGCAGCATCTACGAGCAGTACTTC. Its translation is CASSPYLGSIYEQYF.

This rearrangement joins TRBV28 to TRBJ1-4; D call uncertain. The CDR3 runs 14 residues. V was shortened by 5 bases and J by 4 bases, with 11 bases between the two germline ends. The V gene's germline CDR1 is MDHEN and CDR2 SYDVKM. The CDR3 loop is CASSEQRGNEKLFF. The DNA for the CDR3 is TGTGCCAGCAGTGAACAACGGGGTAATGAAAAACTGTTTTTT. Variable domain in full (rest from reference TRBV28 and TRBJ1-4): DVKVTQSSRYLVKRTGEKVFLECVQDMDHENMFWYRQDPGLGLRLIYFSYDVKMKEKGDIPEGYSVSREKKERFSLILESASTNQTSMYLCASSEQRGNEKLFFGSGTQLSVL.

V is TRBV5-1 and J is TRBJ2-5; D possibly corresponds to TRBD2 (6 bases). The CDR3 contains 16 residues. The V end lost 3 bases, the J end lost 0 bases, and 15 bases lay between the germline ends. Germline V CDR1 and CDR2: SGHRS, YFSETQ. CDR3 residues: CASSSGTLLNQETQYF. In DNA form, the CDR3 reads TGCGCCAGCAGCTCGGGGACTTTACTCAACCAAGAGACCCAGTACTTC.

This chain joins TRBV30 and TRBJ1-2; 7 bases match TRBD1. This CDR3 has 11 amino acids. The trim removed 5 bases at V and 4 bases at J, leaving 1 base unmatched. CDR1 GTSNPN and CDR2 SVGIG come from the germline V gene (reference sequence). The CDR3 coding sequence is TGTGCCTGGCAGGGGGTCTATGGCTACACCTTC. It is translated as CAWQGVYGYTF. Full variable domain (missing parts from reference TRBV30 and TRBJ1-2): SQTIHQWPATLVQPVGSPLSLECTVEGTSNPNLYWYRQAAGRGLQLLFYSVGIGQISSEVPQNLSASRPQDRQFILSSKKLLLSDSGFYLCAWQGVYGYTFGSGTRLTVV.

The chain recombines TRBV18 with TRBJ1-1, with unresolved D. Germline V gene data show CDR1 as KGHSH and CDR2 as LQKENI. V shed 5 bases and J shed 5 bases, with 18 bases lying between them. This CDR3 has 15 amino acids. The CDR3 DNA is TGTGCCAGCTCAGTGGCCTGGGCAGGAGGAACTGAAGCTTTCTTT. Translation: CASSVAWAGGTEAFF.

CDR3 protein: CASSEVLAQANYGYTF. The CDR3 DNA is TGTGCCAGCAGTGAGGTTTTGGCTCAAGCTAACTATGGCTACACCTTC. The chain combines TRBV2 with TRBJ1-2; no clear D. The CDR3 is 16 amino acids. Trimming took off 3 bases at V and 0 bases at J, with 14 bases between the two ends. The germline V gene encodes CDR1 SNHLY and CDR2 FYNNEI.

A single count supports this clone. J is TRBJ1-1 and V is TRBV19, with 8 nucleotides matching TRBD1. Germline CDR1 LNHDA, CDR2 SQIVND (reference sequence). V was clipped by 6 bases and J by 2 bases; unmatched bases: 8. CDR3 size: 15 residues. CDR3 region: CASSNRDRPNTEAFF. CDR3 bases: TGTGCCAGTAGCAACAGGGACAGGCCAAACACTGAAGCTTTCTTT.

This clone has only one observation. Other DNA sequences in this sample translate to the same CDR3. V is TRBV5-1 and J is TRBJ1-2; D may be TRBD1 (5 bases). The V and J ends lost 3 bases and 2 bases respectively, with 8 bases between them. CDR1 SGHRS and CDR2 YFSETQ come from the germline V gene. This CDR3 is 13 amino acids long. The CDR3 loop is CASSSDSNYGYTF. DNA for the CDR3: TGCGCCAGCAGCTCCGACAGCAACTATGGCTACACCTTC.

The chain employs TRBV9 and TRBJ2-2; 7 nucleotides match TRBD2. The germline CDR1 and CDR2 sequences are SGDLS and YYNGEE. V shed 1 base, J shed 6 bases, and the junction held 9 bases outside the gene matches. The CDR3 has 16 residues. The CDR3 nucleotides are TGTGCCAGCAGCGTAATGGGATGGGGAGGGGCCGGGGAGCTGTTTTTT. Protein sequence: CASSVMGWGGAGELFF. The whole variable domain, filled in from reference TRBV9 and TRBJ2-2, reads DSGVTQTPKHLITATGQRVTLRCSPRSGDLSVYWYQQSLDQGLQFLIQYYNGEERAKGNILERFSAQQFPDLHSELNLSSLELGDSALYFCASSVMGWGGAGELFFGEGSRLTVL.